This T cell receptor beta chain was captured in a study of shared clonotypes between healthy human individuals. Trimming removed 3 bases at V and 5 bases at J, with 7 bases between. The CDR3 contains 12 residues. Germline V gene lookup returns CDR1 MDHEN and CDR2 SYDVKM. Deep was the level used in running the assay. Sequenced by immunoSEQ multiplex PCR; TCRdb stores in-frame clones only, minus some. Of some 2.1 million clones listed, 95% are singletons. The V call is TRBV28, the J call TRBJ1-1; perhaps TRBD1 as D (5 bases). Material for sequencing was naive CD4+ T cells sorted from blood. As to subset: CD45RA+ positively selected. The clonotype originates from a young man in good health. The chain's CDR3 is CASSFGGTEAFF. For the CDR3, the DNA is TGTGCCAGCAGTTTCGGGGGGACTGAAGCTTTCTTT.